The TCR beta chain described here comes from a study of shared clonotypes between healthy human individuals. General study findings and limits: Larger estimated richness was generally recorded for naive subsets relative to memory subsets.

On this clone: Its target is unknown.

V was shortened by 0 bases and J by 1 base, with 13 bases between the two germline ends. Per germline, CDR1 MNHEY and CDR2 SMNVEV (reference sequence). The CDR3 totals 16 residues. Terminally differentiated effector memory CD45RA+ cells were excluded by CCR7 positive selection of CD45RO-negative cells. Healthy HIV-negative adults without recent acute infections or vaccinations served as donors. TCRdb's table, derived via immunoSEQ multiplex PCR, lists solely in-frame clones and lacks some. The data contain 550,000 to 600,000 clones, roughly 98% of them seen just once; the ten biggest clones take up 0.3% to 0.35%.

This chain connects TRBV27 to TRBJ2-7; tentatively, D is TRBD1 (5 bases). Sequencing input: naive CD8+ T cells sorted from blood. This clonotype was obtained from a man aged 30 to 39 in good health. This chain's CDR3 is CASSLSVSGASYEQYF. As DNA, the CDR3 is TGTGCCAGCAGTTTATCGGTCAGTGGGGCTTCCTACGAGCAGTACTTC.